Given below is one T cell receptor beta chain in context. The clone's antigen remains unknown. Base qualities were left out, and no much larger clone turns up one base away. These data come from a study of blood T cell repertoires in COVID-19 (TCRdb year 2020). Notes on the research overall: Samples from collaborators originated in the United States, Italy and Spain and spanned both the acute and convalescent phases of COVID-19. The material from the prospective study consisted of cDNA or gDNA derived from T cells, B-cell-depleted T cells, or PBMCs. The dataset comprised deeply sampled blood TCRbeta repertoires from subjects exposed to, actively infected with, or recovered from COVID-19. The repertoires were made available in a free public database intended to serve as a resource for research on the immune response to SARS-CoV-2. The samples were drawn from the first 160 participants of the ongoing ImmuneRACE study and from about 1,200 subjects provided by 6 global collaborators. A de-identified subject ID, COVID-19 status, age in years and sex were almost always included in the sample metadata. Where available, HLA class I and class II types were obtained from metadata supplied by the sample provider rather than from assay-based typing.

Samples from volunteer blood donors who had recovered from COVID-19 were contributed by a second Seattle source. The collaborating institutions used their own protocols to collect whole blood in K2EDTA tubes. For TCRbeta analysis, collaborators shipped samples as frozen whole blood, isolated PBMCs, or DNA extracted from either of those sample types. Broad study findings and their caveats: How much clinical and demographic metadata was included differed by source and by participant, and the metadata was provided uncurated.

From V the trimming removes 2 bases and from J it removes 4 bases, while the gene matches leave 8 bases of the junction unaccounted for. Reading the germline V gene gives CDR1 MDHEN and CDR2 SYDVKM. Reading from cysteine to phenylalanine, the CDR3 counts 15 amino acids. Only the CDR3 DNA is retained, 45 bases long and in frame from the first base. TCRbeta CDR3 regions were amplified from genomic DNA by means of the immunoSEQ Assay, a bias-controlled multiplex PCR. Concerning the study's data processing: Within the assay, amplification of reference gene primers was used to estimate how many nucleated cells each sample contained. Sequence reads were collapsed and filtered to measure the absolute abundance of every unique TCRbeta CDR3 rearrangement. Productive Simpson clonality was computed per sample as the square root of Simpson's diversity index over productive rearrangements. The clones in this table, taken by TCRdb from immuneACCESS, are in-frame only. Not every clone is retained; where verified, under half of the shortfall comes from an unresolved V gene, and the cause of the rest is unknown. V, J and clone size were drawn from that table, and D and trimming were deduced from the DNA. Within this sample are fewer than 200,000 clones, with 80% to 90% of them counted one time only. 7.5% to 9.5% of the sample goes to the ten largest clones.

This receptor chain uses TRBV28 and TRBJ2-7; TRBD2 aligns with 7 central bases. Sample: peripheral blood. The TCR sequence derives from a man aged 35 to 55 who had recovered from COVID-19. The sequence in DNA is TGTGCCAGCAGTTTAGAGCTGGGGAGGGTATACGAGCAGTACTTC. Its amino acids are CASSLELGRVYEQYF.